The 30 T cell receptor beta chains given below trace back to one sample, sequenced in a study of vaccination effects on CD4 cells after COVID-19 (dated by TCRdb to between 2020 and 2023). These receptors are not linked to any known antigen. Libraries were made using the immunoSEQ multiplex PCR assay. TCRdb took this table from immuneACCESS and kept in-frame rearrangements with V and J called. Such tables lack part of the clones; where checked against another copy, unresolved V genes explain under half of the gap, and the rest is unexplained. This sample lists roughly 41,000 clones; around 67% were detected once. Approximately 27% of the sample lies in the top ten. In the ViraFEST assay, PBMC were stimulated with viral peptide pools, and antigen-specific CD4+ T cell clonotypes were then identified by expansion using TCR sequencing. After around 11 days of culture, CD4+ T cells were isolated with the EasySep CD4+ T cell isolation kit. The absence of prior SARS-CoV-2 infection in healthy vaccine recipients was confirmed by negative nucleocapsid antibodies before and after vaccination.

This material consisted of CD4+ T cells from PBMCs cultured with HCoV-OC43 spike peptides, taken before COVID-19 vaccination. The sample's cell subset or site label is to be understood as: HCoV-OC43 spike overlapping peptide pool stimulation. These receptors all come from a human donor who received a COVID-19 vaccine.

This chain joins TRBV6-1 and TRBJ1-1, with D possibly matching TRBD1 (5 bases). CDR3 length: 15 amino acids. CDR1 and CDR2 (germline): MNHNS, SASEGT. V shed 2 bases and J shed 3 bases, with 13 bases lying between them. CDR3: CASSERSWGYTEAFF. The DNA for the CDR3 is TGTGCCAGCAGTGAAAGATCTTGGGGGTACACTGAAGCTTTCTTT.

The rearrangement uses TRBV7-3 and TRBJ1-1, with 7 bases aligning to TRBD1. Germline V gives CDR1 SGHTA, CDR2 FQGTGA. The CDR3 has 13 amino acids. J lost 4 bases, V lost 2 bases, and 1 base had no gene match. CDR3 region: CASSLSGGTEAFF. The CDR3 DNA reads as TGTGCCAGCAGCTTATCAGGGGGCACTGAAGCTTTCTTT.

This clone has a single count. The chain links TRBV28 to TRBJ2-2; D is unresolved. The germline V and J ends were trimmed by 3 bases and 4 bases, with 3 bases remaining between them. The germline V gene has CDR1 MDHEN and CDR2 SYDVKM. The CDR3 has 12 amino acids. The CDR3 DNA follows: TGTGCCAGCAGTTTGGTCACCGGGGAGCTGTTTTTT. As protein: CASSLVTGELFF. The full variable domain, with the rest looked up from reference TRBV28 and TRBJ2-2, is DVKVTQSSRYLVKRTGEKVFLECVQDMDHENMFWYRQDPGLGLRLIYFSYDVKMKEKGDIPEGYSVSREKKERFSLILESASTNQTSMYLCASSLVTGELFFGEGSRLTVL.

The chain recombines TRBV3-1 (or the pseudogene TRBV3-2) with TRBJ1-2; possible D gene TRBD1, 6 bases. Per the germline V gene, CDR1 is LGHDT and CDR2 is YNNKEL (reference sequence). There are 16 residues in the CDR3. V lost 4 bases, J lost 10 bases, and 25 bases lay in between. This chain's CDR3 is CASSPRPTTGTQTYTF. The CDR3 region has the DNA TGTGCCAGCAGCCCCAGGCCCACGACAGGAACACAAACCTACACCTTC.

The chain employs TRBV25-1 and TRBJ2-7; D possibly corresponds to TRBD1 (5 bases). Trimming shortened V by 3 bases and J by 5 bases, and 17 bases separated the two germline ends. Per germline, CDR1 MGHDK and CDR2 SYGVNS. The CDR3 sequence is 15 residues long. The CDR3 region has the DNA TGTGCCAGCAGTGATCTGGCGGCAGGGCGGAACGAGCAGTACTTC. As protein: CASSDLAAGRNEQYF.

This clone was seen more than once but under ten times. The CDR3 loop reads CSVQGYSGNTIYF. The CDR3 DNA sequence: TGCAGCGTTCAGGGGTACAGTGGAAACACCATATATTTT. The chain employs TRBV29-1 and TRBJ1-3; the D gene is possibly TRBD1 (6 bases). Trimming took off 5 bases at V and 3 bases at J, with 11 bases between the two ends. This CDR3 spans 13 amino acids. The germline V gene encodes CDR1 SQVTM and CDR2 ANQGSEA.

This chain links TRBV28 with TRBJ1-2; D is possibly TRBD1 (5 bases). V lost 6 bases, J lost 0 bases, and 17 bases lay in between. The CDR3 sequence is 16 residues long. Germline V gene sequence: CDR1 MDHEN, CDR2 SYDVKM. The CDR3 region is CASSHLFGTTNYGYTF. The CDR3 DNA reads as TGTGCCAGCAGCCACCTATTTGGGACGACTAACTATGGCTACACCTTC.

The CDR3 nucleotides are TGTGCCAGCAGCCAATCATATCCGGGACAGAGGACAGATACGCAGTATTTT. Encoded protein: CASSQSYPGQRTDTQYF. The chain joins TRBV4-2 to TRBJ2-3, with 7 positions matching TRBD1. CDR3 size: 17 residues. The V segment lost 2 bases and the J segment 3 bases; nucleotides outside the gene matches: 11. Germline lookup yields CDR1 LGHNA and CDR2 YNFKEQ.

The chain employs TRBV27 and TRBJ2-7; D gene ambiguous. Germline V gene data show CDR1 as MNHEY and CDR2 as SMNVEV (reference sequence). The CDR3 is 12 amino acids. V was pared by 6 bases and J by 0 bases, with 6 bases between. The CDR3 DNA follows: TGTGCCAGCAGGGATAACTCCTACGAGCAGTACTTC. The encoded protein is CASRDNSYEQYF.

The rearrangement joins TRBV3-1 (or the pseudogene TRBV3-2) to TRBJ1-4, with D possibly TRBD1 on 6 matching bases. The germline gives CDR1 LGHDT, CDR2 YNNKEL (reference sequence). Trimming stripped 2 bases from V and 4 bases from J, with 14 bases between. The CDR3 runs 16 residues. Here the CDR3 reads CASSQFGQSFNEKLFF. DNA for the CDR3: TGTGCCAGCAGCCAATTCGGACAGAGCTTTAATGAAAAACTGTTTTTT.

This chain links TRBV7-9 with TRBJ1-4; possible D gene TRBD1, 6 bases. There are 15 residues in the CDR3. V was shortened by 6 bases and J by 8 bases, with 19 bases between the two germline ends. The germline gives CDR1 SEHNR, CDR2 FQNEAQ (reference sequence). Here the CDR3 DNA reads TGTGCCAGCAGTTTACCCGAACAGGGACGCGAAAAACTGTTTTTT. Translating it yields CASSLPEQGREKLFF.

This clone turned up a few times. This rearrangement joins TRBV14 to TRBJ2-7; no clear D. CDR3 length: 14 amino acids. Germline V lookup: CDR1 SGHDN, CDR2 FVKESK. Trimming removed 2 bases at V and 3 bases at J, with 11 bases between. Here the CDR3 reads CASSQSLLGYEQYF. CDR3 DNA: TGTGCCAGCAGCCAATCCCTGTTAGGCTACGAGCAGTACTTC.

The rearrangement joins TRBV5-8 to TRBJ1-6, with 8 bases lining up with TRBD1. The J segment lost 0 bases and the V segment lost 3 bases, leaving 14 bases of the junction unmatched. The CDR3 has 20 residues. Germline CDR1 SGHTS, CDR2 YDEGEE. The CDR3 is CASSWGEGQVSSSYNSPLHF. For the CDR3, the DNA is TGTGCCAGCAGCTGGGGCGAGGGACAGGTATCGAGCTCCTATAATTCACCCCTCCACTTT.

The chain has TRBV5-1 and TRBJ1-1, with TRBD1 matching over 7 bases. After removal of 4 bases from V and 8 bases from J, the junction contained 11 bases not matched to a gene. CDR3 length equals 14 residues. In germline, CDR1 is SGHRS, CDR2 YFSETQ. The CDR3 loop reads CASSLGSGTAEAFF. The CDR3, as DNA: TGCGCCAGCAGCCTGGGCTCGGGGACAGCAGAAGCTTTCTTT.

This chain joins TRBV7-2 and TRBJ2-7; 9 bases are a match to TRBD2. The trim removed 6 bases at V and 3 bases at J, leaving 6 bases unmatched. Germline CDR1 is SGHTA and CDR2 is FQGNSA. The CDR3 totals 14 residues. CDR3 nucleotides: TGTGCCAGCAGGGTTGCGGGGGGGGGCTACGAGCAGTACTTC. This encodes CASRVAGGGYEQYF.

Only one count was recorded for this clone. The chain recombines TRBV19 with TRBJ1-4, with 7 positions matching TRBD1. The CDR3 extends over 15 amino acids. The J segment lost 6 bases and the V segment lost 4 bases, leaving 8 bases of the junction unmatched. Germline V gene lookup returns CDR1 LNHDA and CDR2 SQIVND (reference sequence). The CDR3 sequence: CASSTFQGVDEKLFF. CDR3 nucleotides: TGTGCCAGTAGTACTTTCCAGGGGGTTGATGAAAAACTGTTTTTT.

The chain combines TRBV6-5 with TRBJ1-1; D perhaps matches TRBD1 (6 bases). Between the trimmed V and J ends, which lost 7 bases and 4 bases, there was a span of 13 bases. CDR1 and CDR2 from the germline V gene are MNHEY and SVGAGI. The CDR3 consists of 13 residues. CDR3 amino acids: CASMRGPSTEAFF. In DNA form, the CDR3 reads TGTGCCAGCATGCGGGGGCCATCCACTGAAGCTTTCTTT.

This clone was detected a few times. J is TRBJ2-7 and V is TRBV6-1; 9 nucleotides agree with TRBD1. After removal of 4 bases from V and 3 bases from J, the junction contained 13 bases not matched to a gene. This CDR3 is built from 17 residues. Germline CDR1 MNHNS, CDR2 SASEGT. CDR3 loop: CASSGGAGTGNGYEQYF. The CDR3, as DNA: TGTGCCAGCAGTGGGGGGGCCGGGACAGGGAATGGCTACGAGCAGTACTTC.

The rearrangement uses TRBV2 and TRBJ2-5; 8 bases map to TRBD1. Germline V gene data show CDR1 as SNHLY and CDR2 as FYNNEI. J was trimmed by 9 bases and V by 6 bases; bases with no gene match: 3. This CDR3 has 11 amino acids. CDR3 sequence reads: CASRGQAAQYF. For the CDR3, the DNA is TGTGCCAGCAGGGGACAGGCGGCCCAGTACTTC.

The chain carries TRBV9 and TRBJ1-3; 7 nucleotides agree with TRBD1. V lost 4 bases, J lost 4 bases, and 8 bases stayed unmatched. The CDR3 runs to 15 residues. Germline V gene sequence: CDR1 SGDLS, CDR2 YYNGEE. Here the CDR3 reads CASSTRQGGGNTIYF. The CDR3 coding sequence is TGTGCCAGCAGCACCAGACAGGGAGGCGGAAACACCATATATTTT. Complete variable domain (other parts from reference TRBV9 and TRBJ1-3): DSGVTQTPKHLITATGQRVTLRCSPRSGDLSVYWYQQSLDQGLQFLIQYYNGEERAKGNILERFSAQQFPDLHSELNLSSLELGDSALYFCASSTRQGGGNTIYFGEGSWLTVV.

This clone was picked up a small number of times. The V gene is TRBV2, the J gene TRBJ2-3; D call uncertain. V was pared by 5 bases and J by 2 bases, with 8 bases between. Germline values: CDR1 SNHLY, CDR2 FYNNEI. The CDR3 spans 13 residues. CDR3 amino acids: CASSPPFTDTQYF. In DNA form, the CDR3 reads TGTGCCAGCAGTCCGCCCTTCACAGATACGCAGTATTTT. Full variable domain (rest looked up from reference TRBV2 and TRBJ2-3): EPEVTQTPSHQVTQMGQEVILRCVPISNHLYFYWYRQILGQKVEFLVSFYNNEISEKSEIFDDQFSVERPDGSNFTLKIRSTKLEDSAMYFCASSPPFTDTQYFGPGTRLTVL.

The V and J genes are TRBV7-8 and TRBJ1-5; D is possibly TRBD1 (5 bases). Looked up from germline, CDR1 is SGHVS and CDR2 is FQNEAQ. This CDR3 spans 15 amino acids. V dropped 5 bases and J dropped 5 bases, with 16 bases sitting between them. The CDR3 region has the DNA TGTGCCAGCAGCCCAGGGAACCCTGGGGATCAGCCCCAGCATTTT. Amino acid sequence: CASSPGNPGDQPQHF.

The sample holds one count of this clone. The chain is built from TRBV18 and TRBJ2-5; D call uncertain. Deletions cut 4 bases from V and 3 bases from J, with 9 bases between. Germline loops: CDR1 KGHSH, CDR2 LQKENI. This CDR3 contains 13 residues. CDR3 protein: CASSLSQEETQYF. CDR3 nucleotides: TGTGCCAGCTCACTCTCCCAGGAAGAGACCCAGTACTTC.

J is TRBJ1-1 and V is TRBV20-1, with a tentative D call TRBD1 (5 bases). CDR1 is DFQATT, CDR2 SNEGSKA, per germline (reference sequence). V was shortened by 3 bases and J by 9 bases, with 20 bases between the two germline ends. This CDR3 comprises 14 residues. CDR3 in amino acids: CSASTDRNYRKAFF. For the CDR3, the DNA is TGCAGTGCTAGTACCGACAGAAACTACAGGAAAGCTTTCTTT.

The rearrangement joins TRBV14 to TRBJ1-2; D gene ambiguous. In germline, CDR1 is SGHDN, CDR2 FVKESK. The length of the CDR3 is 14 residues. V dropped 0 bases and J dropped 2 bases, with 7 bases sitting between them. The CDR3: CASSQDRVNYGYTF. Written as DNA, the CDR3 is TGTGCCAGCAGCCAAGATAGGGTGAACTATGGCTACACCTTC.

The rearrangement joins TRBV10-3 to TRBJ1-1; the match to TRBD1 covers 7 bases. The CDR3 runs to 17 residues. Looked up from germline, CDR1 is ENHRY and CDR2 is SYGVKD. Trimming took 3 bases from V and 3 from J; bases not matched to a gene: 13. CDR3 bases: TGTGCCATCAGTGAAGGCAGGGGGTTTGAGACGGACACTGAAGCTTTCTTT. It specifies CAISEGRGFETDTEAFF.

The chain joins TRBV18 to TRBJ1-4, with D possibly TRBD1 on 6 matching bases. CDR1 and CDR2 from the germline V gene are KGHSH and LQKENI. V lost 4 bases and J lost 5, with 14 bases in between. This CDR3 has 15 amino acids. CDR3 protein: CASSLQGGGNEKLFF. CDR3 nucleotides: TGTGCCAGCTCACTTCAGGGAGGGGGAAATGAAAAACTGTTTTTT.

The CDR3: CASSEMRGLPALPQETQYF. The CDR3 bases are TGTGCCAGCAGTGAAATGAGGGGGCTACCAGCCCTCCCTCAAGAGACCCAGTACTTC. The rearrangement uses TRBV6-1 and TRBJ2-5, with 7 bases identical to TRBD1. J was trimmed by 2 bases and V by 2 bases; bases with no gene match: 17. Looked up from germline, CDR1 is MNHNS and CDR2 is SASEGT. The CDR3 is made up of 19 amino acids.

This clone has only a few counts. The V gene is TRBV5-1, the J gene TRBJ2-7; 8 bases are shared with TRBD2. The CDR3 is 14 residues long. Germline V lookup: CDR1 SGHRS, CDR2 YFSETQ. J gave up 2 bases and V 3 bases, and 4 bases lay outside the gene matches. Here the CDR3 reads CASSSRGGTYEQYF. DNA for the CDR3: TGCGCCAGCAGCTCCCGCGGGGGGACCTACGAGCAGTACTTC. Full variable domain (outside the CDR3, taken from reference TRBV5-1 and TRBJ2-7): KAGVTQTPRYLIKTRGQQVTLSCSPISGHRSVSWYQQTPGQGLQFLFEYFSETQRNKGNFPGRFSGRQFSNSRSEMNVSTLELGDSALYLCASSSRGGTYEQYFGPGTRLTVT.

In this sample, this clone turned up once. The chain employs TRBV20-1 and TRBJ2-3; D perhaps matches TRBD2 (5 bases). The V end lost 3 bases, the J end lost 10 bases, and 14 bases lay between the germline ends. This CDR3 comprises 12 residues. CDR1 is DFQATT and CDR2 is SNEGSKA in the germline V gene (reference sequence). This chain's CDR3 is CSASEDSLAQYF. CDR3 nucleotide sequence: TGCAGTGCTAGTGAGGACTCCCTAGCGCAGTATTTT.